The T cell receptor beta chain under discussion was sequenced for a study of graft-versus-host responses after intestinal transplantation. Study background: In this cohort, recipients had multivisceral, liver-intestinal, or isolated intestinal transplants. Study findings and constraints: Some GvH clones appeared in ileal mucosa or blood before recipient bone marrow.

The CDR3 is made up of 15 amino acids. From germline, CDR1 is SGHRS and CDR2 YFSETQ. V shed 0 bases and J shed 4 bases, with 11 bases lying between them. The authors seeded around 200,000 CFSE-labeled responder cells together with around 200,000 irradiated stimulator cells tagged with violet dye. This clone was recorded a few times. Profiling relied on immunoSEQ multiplex PCR, and the TCRdb table lists in-frame clones only, not all of them. The repertoire includes 5,000 to 6,500 clones, under 40% of them detected once, and around 29% sits in the top ten. The input for sequencing was alloreactive CD8+ T cells from a mixed lymphocyte reaction culture, taken before intestinal transplant. The subset is: CFSE-low proliferating T cells sorted from roughly six-day pre-transplant mixed lymphocyte reaction (GvH or HvG direction). This TCR was recovered from a human patient who received an intestinal transplant. The chain is built from TRBV5-1 and TRBJ2-1, with D perhaps matching TRBD2 (5 bases). For the CDR3, the DNA is TGCGCCAGCAGCTTGGGCGGGCCCCCTTACAATGAGCAGTTCTTC. The encoded protein is CASSLGGPPYNEQFF.